This passage covers 4 T cell receptor beta chains from one sample sequenced in a study of shared clonotypes between healthy human individuals. TCRdb keeps only in-frame clones here, not all; method: immunoSEQ multiplex PCR. The sample records 800,000 to 950,000 clones, about 96% being singletons. CD45RO-negative, CCR7-positively selected cells formed the naive CD8 fraction, excluding terminally differentiated effector memory CD45RA+ cells. Sequences were obtained from naive CD8+ T cells sorted from blood. The receptors here all came from a man aged 25-45 years in good health.

This chain links TRBV9 with TRBJ2-3; D not resolved. CDR3 length equals 16 residues. Germline V gives CDR1 SGDLS, CDR2 YYNGEE. Trimming left V 4 bases short and J 0 bases short, with 15 bases between. In DNA form, the CDR3 reads TGTGCCAGCAGCCCTCCCTTTGAGTTTAGCACAGATACGCAGTATTTT. Protein sequence: CASSPPFEFSTDTQYF.

This sequence joins TRBV28 and TRBJ2-1; 7 positions agree with TRBD2. Germline V gives CDR1 MDHEN, CDR2 SYDVKM. This CDR3 is 16 amino acids long. V dropped 2 bases and J dropped 8; count of bases not matched to a gene: 12. The CDR3 DNA reads as TGTGCCAGCAGTTTACTGGCAGGGAGGGAAGGAGATGAGCAGTTCTTC. Translation: CASSLLAGREGDEQFF.

The chain has TRBV2 and TRBJ1-2; D uncertain. CDR3 size: 10 residues. Germline-derived CDR1 and CDR2 are SNHLY and FYNNEI. Deletions cut 7 bases from V and 11 bases from J, with 11 bases between. CDR3 sequence reads: CASTTGFYTF. As DNA, the CDR3 is TGTGCCAGCACCACGGGATTTTACACCTTC.

The J gene is TRBJ1-1, the V gene TRBV28, with 7 bases that match TRBD1. After removal of 3 bases from V and 4 bases from J, the junction contained 11 bases not matched to a gene. Germline V gives CDR1 MDHEN, CDR2 SYDVKM. This CDR3 spans 16 amino acids. The CDR3 is CASSLQRQGLGTEAFF. The CDR3 DNA sequence: TGTGCCAGCAGTTTGCAAAGACAGGGACTGGGCACTGAAGCTTTCTTT.